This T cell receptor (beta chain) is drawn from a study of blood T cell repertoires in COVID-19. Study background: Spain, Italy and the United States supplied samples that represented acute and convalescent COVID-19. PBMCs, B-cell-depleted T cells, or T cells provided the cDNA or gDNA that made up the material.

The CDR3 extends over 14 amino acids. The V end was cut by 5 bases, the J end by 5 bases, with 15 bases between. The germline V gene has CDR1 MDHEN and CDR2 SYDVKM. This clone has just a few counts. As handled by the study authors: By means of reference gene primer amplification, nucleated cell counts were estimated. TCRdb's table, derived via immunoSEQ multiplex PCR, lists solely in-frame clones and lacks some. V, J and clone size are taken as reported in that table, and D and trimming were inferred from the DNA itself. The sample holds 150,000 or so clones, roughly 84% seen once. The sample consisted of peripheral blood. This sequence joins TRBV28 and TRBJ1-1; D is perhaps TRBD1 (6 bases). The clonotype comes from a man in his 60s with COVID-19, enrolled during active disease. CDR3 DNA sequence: TGTGCCAGCAGTCAAGGGGGGGAAGGGACTGAAGCTTTCTTT. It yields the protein CASSQGGEGTEAFF.